Given below is one T cell receptor beta chain in context. The data are from a study of shared T cell receptors in the human thymus. The ends lost 6 bases at V and 7 bases at J; junction bases unmatched: 9. Germline CDR1 SGHVS, CDR2 FQNEAQ. The CDR3 extends over 15 amino acids. Profiled with immunoSEQ multiplex PCR; TCRdb holds only in-frame clones, not every one. Here the sample spans 550,000 to 800,000 clones, 70% to 90% being singletons. The same data also went into a second study, on human thymus T cells. That investigation notes: Corrective heart surgery yielded the resections from which the thymus tissue came. Unrelated people showed highly overlapping thymic repertoires, related research reported.

The chain combines TRBV7-8 with TRBJ1-6; 7 bases map to TRBD1. The sample taken for sequencing was thymocytes. The origin of this receptor is a girl less than two years old with a congenital heart defect. CDR3 sequence reads: CASSHPGTDNSPLHF. CDR3 DNA sequence: TGTGCCAGCAGTCACCCCGGGACAGACAATTCACCCCTCCACTTT.